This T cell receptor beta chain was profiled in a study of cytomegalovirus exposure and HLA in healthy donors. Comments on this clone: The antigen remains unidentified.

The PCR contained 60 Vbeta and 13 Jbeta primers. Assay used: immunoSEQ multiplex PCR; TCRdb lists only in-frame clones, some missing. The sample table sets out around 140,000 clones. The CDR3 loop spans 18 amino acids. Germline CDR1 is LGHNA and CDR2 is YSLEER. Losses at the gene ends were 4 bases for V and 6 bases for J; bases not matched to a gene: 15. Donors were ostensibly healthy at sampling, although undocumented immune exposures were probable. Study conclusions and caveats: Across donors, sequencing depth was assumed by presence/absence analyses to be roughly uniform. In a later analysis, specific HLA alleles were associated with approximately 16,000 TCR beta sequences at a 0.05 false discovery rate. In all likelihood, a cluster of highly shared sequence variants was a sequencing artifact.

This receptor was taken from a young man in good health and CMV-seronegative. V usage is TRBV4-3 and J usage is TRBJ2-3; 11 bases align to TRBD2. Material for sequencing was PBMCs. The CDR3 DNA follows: TGCGCCAGCAGCCCAAGAACAATAGCGGGAGGGCCATATGATACGCAGTATTTT. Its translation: CASSPRTIAGGPYDTQYF.